This T cell receptor beta chain emerged from a study of response to subunit inactivated influenza vaccine listed by TCRdb under 2018. Some background on the complete study: The study used deep quantitative T cell receptor repertoire profiling to track responses to a trivalent subunit inactivated influenza vaccine. Beyond this particular receptor, the publication reports: The authors suggested that each seasonal influenza vaccination may recruit only a limited number of new T cells.

The CDR3, from cysteine to phenylalanine, totals 13 residues. Kept here is only the CDR3 DNA, which spans 39 bases and is read in frame from base 1. The trim is 1 base for V and 4 bases for J, with a gap of 8 bases between the germline ends. From the germline V gene, CDR1 is SGHTA and CDR2 is FQGNSA. As regards this clonotype: Its antigen target is currently unknown. Per-base quality was not reported, and no clone a single base away is much larger than it.

Preparation of the library involved RT-PCR. Sequencing took place on an Illumina HiSeq 2500. Using fastp at Q25 and MiXCR, TCRdb reprocessed the public reads and kept productive beta chains. CDR3 protein duplicates are merged, each entry listing the most common genes and DNA. The sample table records 800,000 or so distinct CDR3 sequences; about 20% of these occur just once. The top ten constitute 10% of the sample. This sequence originates from a man in his forties or fifties who received an inactivated influenza vaccine. Donor details come from another sample of the same person, matched by shared clones. The sample in question was PBMCs from blood, obtained 5 days after vaccination. Recombination connected TRBV7-2 to TRBJ2-7; no confident D gene assignment can be made. The sequence in DNA is TGTGCCAGCAGCTTAGGTATGACTTACGAGCAGTACTTC. Its amino acids are CASSLGMTYEQYF.